Shown below are 9 T cell receptor beta chains from a single sample sequenced in a study of shared T cell receptors in the human thymus. Sequenced by immunoSEQ multiplex PCR; TCRdb stores in-frame clones only, minus some. The sample records 450,000 to 650,000 clones, more than 75% being singletons. These data are also associated with another study on human thymus T cells.

Material for sequencing was thymocytes. The receptors were sampled from a boy in the first two years of life with a congenital heart defect.

The rearrangement joins TRBV6-1 to TRBJ1-5; 9 nucleotides agree with TRBD1. The CDR3 is made up of 14 amino acids. J lost 7 bases, V lost 6 bases, and 7 bases had no gene match. CDR1 is MNHNS, CDR2 SASEGT, per germline. CDR3 nucleotide sequence: TGTGCCAGCAGCCCGGGACAGGGTAGCCAGCCCCAGCATTTT. It yields the protein CASSPGQGSQPQHF.

The chain employs TRBV6-1 and TRBJ1-1; D gene ambiguous. Germline CDR1 reads MNHNS; CDR2 reads SASEGT. The CDR3 has 14 amino acids. Trimming removed 4 bases at V and 0 bases at J, with 9 bases between. The CDR3 region is CASSVPGLNTEAFF. CDR3 DNA: TGTGCCAGCAGTGTTCCAGGCCTGAACACTGAAGCTTTCTTT.

This sequence joins TRBV4-3 and TRBJ2-5; unclear D gene. The CDR3 is made up of 14 amino acids. V was shortened by 1 base and J by 2 bases, with 8 bases between the two germline ends. CDR1 LGHNA and CDR2 YSLEER come from the germline V gene. CDR3 DNA sequence: TGCGCCAGCAGCCAAGTACTAAAACAAGAGACCCAGTACTTC. Residues: CASSQVLKQETQYF.

The chain carries TRBV4-2 and TRBJ2-7; D is uncertain. V lost 1 base and J 5 bases, leaving 9 bases between the germline ends. The CDR3 spans 13 residues. Germline CDR1 is LGHNA and CDR2 is YNFKEQ. CDR3 sequence reads: CASSQGAAHEQYF. CDR3 nucleotides: TGTGCCAGCAGCCAAGGGGCAGCCCACGAGCAGTACTTC.

As DNA, the CDR3 is TGTGCCAGCAGCTTGCTGGGACAGAGTGGAAACACCATATATTTT. Its protein product is CASSLLGQSGNTIYF. J is TRBJ1-3 and V is TRBV11-2; 7 nucleotides agree with TRBD1. Unmatched junction bases numbered 5, after V lost 3 bases and J lost 3 bases. Germline CDR1 is SGHAT and CDR2 is FQNNGV. The CDR3 totals 15 residues.

In its sample, this clone was seen a few times. The chain is built from TRBV27 and TRBJ2-5; 9 bases fit TRBD2. Germline CDR1 and CDR2: MNHEY and SMNVEV (reference sequence). This CDR3 is built from 14 residues. V shed 5 bases and J 1 base; nucleotides not matched to a gene: 2. The chain's CDR3 is CASSPGLAQETQYF. In nucleotides, the CDR3 is TGTGCCAGCAGTCCGGGACTAGCCCAAGAGACCCAGTACTTC.

This clone was counted only a few times. The chain employs TRBV18 and TRBJ2-3; 10 bases line up with TRBD2. Trimming took 2 bases from V and 0 from J; bases not matched to a gene: 2. Germline V lookup: CDR1 KGHSH, CDR2 LQKENI. The CDR3 is made up of 16 amino acids. Written as DNA, the CDR3 is TGTGCCAGCTCACCAGGGACTAGCGTTAGCACAGATACGCAGTATTTT. Translation: CASSPGTSVSTDTQYF.

The rearrangement links TRBV2 to TRBJ2-7; the match to TRBD2 covers 10 bases. The V gene end was trimmed by 6 bases and the J gene end by 2 bases; junction bases not matched to a gene: 7. The V gene's germline CDR1 is SNHLY and CDR2 FYNNEI. The CDR3 runs 15 residues. CDR3 loop: CASREGLAQAYEQYF. The CDR3 DNA is TGTGCCAGCAGGGAGGGACTAGCGCAAGCCTACGAGCAGTACTTC.

V gene TRBV5-1 combines with J gene TRBJ2-3, with D perhaps TRBD2 (6 bases). Trimming shortened V by 4 bases and J by 5 bases, and 17 bases separated the two germline ends. CDR1 is SGHRS, CDR2 YFSETQ, per germline. CDR3 size: 15 residues. The CDR3 nucleotides are TGCGCCAGCAGCCAAGGGAGGTCCATGGGAGATACGCAGTATTTT. This encodes CASSQGRSMGDTQYF.